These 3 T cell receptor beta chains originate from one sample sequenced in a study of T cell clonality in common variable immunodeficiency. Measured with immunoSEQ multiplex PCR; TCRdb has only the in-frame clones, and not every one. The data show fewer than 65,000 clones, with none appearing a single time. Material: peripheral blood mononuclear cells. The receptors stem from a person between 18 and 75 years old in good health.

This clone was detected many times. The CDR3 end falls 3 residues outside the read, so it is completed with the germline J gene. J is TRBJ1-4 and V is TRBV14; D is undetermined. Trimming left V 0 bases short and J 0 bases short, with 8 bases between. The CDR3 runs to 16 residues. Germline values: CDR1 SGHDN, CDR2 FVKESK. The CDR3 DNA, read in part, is TGTGCCAGCAGCCAAGATTACGGGGCAACTAATGAAAAA. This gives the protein CASSQDYGATNEK. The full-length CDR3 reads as CASSQDYGATNEKLFF.

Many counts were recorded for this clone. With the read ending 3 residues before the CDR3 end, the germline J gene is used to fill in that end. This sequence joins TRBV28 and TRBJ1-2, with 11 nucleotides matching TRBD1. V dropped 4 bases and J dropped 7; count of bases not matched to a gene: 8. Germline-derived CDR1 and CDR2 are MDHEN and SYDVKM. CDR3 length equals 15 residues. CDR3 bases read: TGTGCCAGCAGTTCCCGTGGACAGGGGGCCTCTGGC. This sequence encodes CASSSRGQGASG. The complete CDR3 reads CASSSRGQGASGYTF.

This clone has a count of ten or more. Incomplete CDR3 DNA: TGTGCCAGCTCAGGGACAGCGAACACTGAA. It codes for CASSGTANTE. The complete CDR3 protein is CASSGTANTEAFF. V and J are TRBV18 and TRBJ1-1, with TRBD1 matching 7 bases. The read comes to an end 3 residues before the CDR3 does, leaving the germline J gene to fill in the end. Germline V CDR1 and CDR2: KGHSH, LQKENI. Trimming removed 5 bases from V and 1 base from J; junction bases left unmatched: 1. The CDR3 extends over 13 amino acids. Full variable domain (outside the CDR3, taken from reference TRBV18 and TRBJ1-1): NAGVMQNPRHLVRRRGQEARLRCSPMKGHSHVYWYRQLPEEGLKFMVYLQKENIIDESGMPKERFSAEFPKEGPSILRIQQVVRGDSAAYFCASSGTANTEAFFGQGTRLTVV.